This T cell receptor (beta chain) was sequenced during a study of blood T cell repertoires in COVID-19. This table comes from immunoSEQ multiplex PCR, and its TCRdb copy is limited to in-frame clones, with some not included. The sample contains 150,000 to 200,000 clones, around 89% of which appear only once. Per germline, CDR1 SGHRS and CDR2 YFSETQ. The CDR3 runs 15 residues. Deletions cut 2 bases from V and 0 bases from J, with 8 bases between. The chain is built from TRBV5-1 and TRBJ1-4; D gene unclear. Sequencing was done on a sample of PBMCs or T cells enriched from blood (not recorded which). The receptor comes from a woman aged 50 to 65 who had recovered from COVID-19. CDR3 sequence reads: CASSFTAATNEKLFF. In DNA form, the CDR3 reads TGCGCCAGCAGCTTCACAGCTGCAACTAATGAAAAACTGTTTTTT.